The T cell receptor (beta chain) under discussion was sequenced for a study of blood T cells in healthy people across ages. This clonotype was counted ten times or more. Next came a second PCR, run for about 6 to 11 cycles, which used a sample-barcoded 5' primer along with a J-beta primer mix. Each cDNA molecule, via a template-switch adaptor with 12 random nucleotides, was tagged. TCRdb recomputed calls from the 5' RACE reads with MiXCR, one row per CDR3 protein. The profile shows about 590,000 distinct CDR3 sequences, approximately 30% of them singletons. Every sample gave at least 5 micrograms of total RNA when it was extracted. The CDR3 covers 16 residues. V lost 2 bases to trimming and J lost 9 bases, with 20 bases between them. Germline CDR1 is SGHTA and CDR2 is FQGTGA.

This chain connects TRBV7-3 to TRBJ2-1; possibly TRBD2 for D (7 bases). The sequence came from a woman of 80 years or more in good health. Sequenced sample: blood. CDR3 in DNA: TGTGCCAGCAGCTTAGGGTTTAAGGGGGGGGGGAGTGAGCAGTTCTTC. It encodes CASSLGFKGGGSEQFF. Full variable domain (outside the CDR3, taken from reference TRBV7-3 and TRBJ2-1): GAGVSQTPSNKVTEKGKYVELRCDPISGHTALYWYRQSLGQGPEFLIYFQGTGAADDSGLPNDRFFAVRPEGSVSTLKIQRTERGDSAVYLCASSLGFKGGGSEQFFGPGTRLTVL.